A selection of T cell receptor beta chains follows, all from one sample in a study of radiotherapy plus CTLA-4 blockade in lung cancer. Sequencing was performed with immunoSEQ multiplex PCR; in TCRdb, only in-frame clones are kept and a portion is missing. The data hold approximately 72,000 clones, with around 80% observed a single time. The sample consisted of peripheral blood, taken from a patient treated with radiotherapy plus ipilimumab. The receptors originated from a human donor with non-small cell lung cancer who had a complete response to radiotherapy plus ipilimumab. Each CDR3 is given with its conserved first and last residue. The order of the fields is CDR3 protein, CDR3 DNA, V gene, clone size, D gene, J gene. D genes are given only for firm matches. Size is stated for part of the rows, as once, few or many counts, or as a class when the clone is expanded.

CDR3: CASSYSLAGSTDTQYF; DNA: TGTGCTAGCAGTTACTCACTAGCGGGTAGCACAGATACGCAGTATTTT; V: TRBV6-5; size: -; D: TRBD2; J: TRBJ2-3
CDR3: CASSLAQGGNNYGYTF; DNA: TGTGCCAGCAGCTTAGCGCAGGGTGGGAATAACTATGGCTACACCTTC; V: TRBV7-9; size: -; D: -; J: TRBJ1-2
CDR3: CASRTGTGSSPLHF; DNA: TGTGCCAGCAGAACCGGGACAGGGTCATCTCCCCTCCACTTT; V: TRBV6-5; size: -; D: TRBD1; J: TRBJ1-6
CDR3: CASSLAKGGTEAFF; DNA: TGCGCCAGCAGCTTGGCGAAGGGTGGCACTGAAGCTTTCTTT; V: TRBV5-1; size: -; D: -; J: TRBJ1-1
CDR3: CASSQDNGPNNSPLHF; DNA: TGCGCCAGCAGCCAAGATAACGGGCCCAATAATTCACCCCTCCACTTT; V: TRBV4-3; size: once; D: -; J: TRBJ1-6
CDR3: CASSPGQGEGEKLFF; DNA: TGTGCCAGCAGCCCCGGACAGGGAGAAGGCGAAAAACTGTTTTTT; V: TRBV7-9; size: -; D: TRBD1; J: TRBJ1-4
CDR3: CASSVVELPGDTQYF; DNA: TGTGCCAGCAGCGTAGTGGAATTACCAGGAGATACGCAGTATTTT; V: TRBV9; size: -; D: -; J: TRBJ2-3
CDR3: CASTRSPRGDEKLFF; DNA: TGTGCCAGCACCAGGAGCCCACGGGGAGACGAAAAACTGTTTTTT; V: TRBV6-6; size: few; D: -; J: TRBJ1-4
CDR3: CASSRGGRGTTDTQYF; DNA: TGTGCCAGCAGCCGGGGGGGGCGGGGAACCACAGATACGCAGTATTTT; V: TRBV5-4; size: -; D: TRBD2; J: TRBJ2-3
CDR3: CSVEVHRAEAFF; DNA: TGCAGCGTTGAAGTTCACCGGGCCGAAGCTTTCTTT; V: TRBV29-1; size: -; D: -; J: TRBJ1-1
CDR3: CASSQYGTDLYEQYF; DNA: TGCGCCAGCAGCCAATACGGGACTGATCTTTACGAGCAGTACTTC; V: TRBV4-1; size: medium-sized; D: -; J: TRBJ2-7
CDR3: CASSPRGLAGDNEQFF; DNA: TGTGCCAGCTCACCACGGGGCCTAGCGGGGGACAATGAGCAGTTCTTC; V: TRBV18; size: -; D: TRBD2; J: TRBJ2-1
CDR3: CASGGLVDTQYF; DNA: TGCGCCAGCGGAGGACTAGTAGATACGCAGTATTTT; V: TRBV10-2; size: -; D: TRBD2; J: TRBJ2-3
CDR3: CASHRGPIYGYTF; DNA: TGTGCCAGTCACAGGGGCCCAATCTATGGCTACACCTTC; V: TRBV19; size: -; D: TRBD1; J: TRBJ1-2
CDR3: CASSLKGSTKEAFF; DNA: TGTGCCAGCAGCTTAAAGGGTTCCACTAAGGAAGCTTTCTTT; V: TRBV7-9; size: -; D: -; J: TRBJ1-1
CDR3: CASSLSGGPDSTDTQYF; DNA: TGTGCCAGCAGCTTATCGGGGGGGCCGGATAGCACAGATACGCAGTATTTT; V: TRBV7-2; size: once; D: TRBD2; J: TRBJ2-3
CDR3: CASSQRLTSGDSYNEQFF; DNA: TGTGCCAGCAGCCAACGACTGACTAGCGGAGACTCCTACAATGAGCAGTTCTTC; V: TRBV14; size: -; D: TRBD2; J: TRBJ2-1
CDR3: CASSVSGSVLNEQFF; DNA: TGTGCCAGCAGCGTTAGCGGGAGTGTTTTGAATGAGCAGTTCTTC; V: TRBV9; size: few; D: TRBD2; J: TRBJ2-1
CDR3: CASSSGTGTKNIQYF; DNA: TGTGCCAGCAGCTCCGGGACAGGGACCAAAAACATTCAGTACTTC; V: TRBV5-4; size: -; D: TRBD1; J: TRBJ2-4
CDR3: CSANVENTIYF; DNA: TGCAGTGCTAACGTGGAAAACACCATATATTTT; V: TRBV20-1; size: few; D: -; J: TRBJ1-3
CDR3: CASKLEGFYGYTF; DNA: TGTGCCAGCAAACTGGAGGGGTTCTATGGCTACACCTTC; V: TRBV6-6; size: -; D: -; J: TRBJ1-2
CDR3: CASRTRTSASTDTQYF; DNA: TGTGCCAGCAGAACGCGGACTAGCGCTAGCACAGATACGCAGTATTTT; V: TRBV7-8; size: few; D: TRBD2; J: TRBJ2-3
CDR3: CASSLRGAQYQETQYF; DNA: TGTGCCAGCAGCTTACGAGGGGCCCAATACCAAGAGACCCAGTACTTC; V: TRBV7-9; size: -; D: -; J: TRBJ2-5
CDR3: CAISEGETQYF; DNA: TGTGCCATCTCGGAGGGGGAGACCCAGTACTTC; V: TRBV10-3; size: -; D: -; J: TRBJ2-5
CDR3: CASSHRQGGVYGYTF; DNA: TGCGCCAGCAGCCATCGACAGGGAGGAGTCTATGGCTACACCTTC; V: TRBV4-1; size: -; D: TRBD1; J: TRBJ1-2
CDR3: CASSIDSAYGYTF; DNA: TGTGCCAGTAGTATCGACAGTGCCTATGGCTACACCTTC; V: TRBV19; size: -; D: -; J: TRBJ1-2
CDR3: CAWGARGNQPQHF; DNA: TGTGCCTGGGGGGCCCGTGGCAATCAGCCCCAGCATTTT; V: TRBV30; size: -; D: -; J: TRBJ1-5
CDR3: CASSDPTSGAQNEQFF; DNA: TGTGCCAGCAGTGACCCGACTAGCGGGGCTCAGAATGAGCAGTTCTTC; V: TRBV6-1; size: -; D: TRBD2; J: TRBJ2-1
CDR3: CASSQGLTSGSGETQYF; DNA: TGTGCCAGCAGCCAAGGTCTAACTAGCGGGAGTGGCGAGACCCAGTACTTC; V: TRBV14; size: few; D: TRBD2; J: TRBJ2-5
CDR3: CSTSPQGAHGYTF; DNA: TGCAGCACCTCCCCGCAGGGGGCACATGGCTACACCTTC; V: TRBV29-1; size: -; D: TRBD1; J: TRBJ1-2
CDR3: CASSLGGSPGIPLHF; DNA: TGTGCCAGCAGCTTAGGGGGAAGCCCAGGGATCCCTTTACATTTT; V: TRBV7-9; size: few; D: -; J: TRBJ1-5
CDR3: CASSVPILAEAETQYF; DNA: TGTGCCAGCAGTGTCCCGATCCTAGCGGAGGCGGAGACCCAGTACTTC; V: TRBV2; size: -; D: TRBD2; J: TRBJ2-5
CDR3: CASSPGVRTEAFF; DNA: TGTGCCAGCTCACCAGGGGTTAGAACTGAAGCTTTCTTT; V: TRBV18; size: few; D: -; J: TRBJ1-1
CDR3: CASSQGTGYTEAFF; DNA: TGCGCCAGCAGCCAAGGGACTGGTTACACTGAAGCTTTCTTT; V: TRBV4-3; size: -; D: -; J: TRBJ1-1
CDR3: CASSLVGGSEKLFF; DNA: TGTGCCAGCAGCTTAGTGGGGGGCAGTGAAAAACTGTTTTTT; V: TRBV7-9; size: -; D: -; J: TRBJ1-4
CDR3: CAWGGAINTEAFF; DNA: TGTGCCTGGGGGGGGGCGATAAACACTGAAGCTTTCTTT; V: TRBV30; size: -; D: -; J: TRBJ1-1
CDR3: CASSLDIAGGSSYNEQFF; DNA: TGTGCCAGCAGCTTAGATATAGCGGGGGGGAGCTCCTACAATGAGCAGTTCTTC; V: TRBV11-2; size: many; D: TRBD2; J: TRBJ2-1
CDR3: CASSTGQGAYEQYF; DNA: TGTGCCAGCAGCACCGGACAGGGGGCCTACGAGCAGTACTTC; V: TRBV6-1; size: once; D: TRBD1; J: TRBJ2-7
CDR3: CASSPRTSRPETQYF; DNA: TGTGCCAGCAGTCCCCGGACTAGCCGCCCAGAGACCCAGTACTTC; V: TRBV27; size: -; D: TRBD2; J: TRBJ2-5
CDR3: CASRLRGGNEKLFF; DNA: TGTGCAAGTCGCTTACGTGGTGGAAATGAAAAACTGTTTTTT; V: TRBV12-2; size: -; D: -; J: TRBJ1-4
CDR3: CASRPQLPNYGYTF; DNA: TGTGCCAGCAGGCCCCAGCTTCCCAACTATGGCTACACCTTC; V: TRBV6-5; size: -; D: -; J: TRBJ1-2
CDR3: CASSRPGASYNEQFF; DNA: TGCGCCAGCAGCCGTCCGGGGGCCTCCTACAATGAGCAGTTCTTC; V: TRBV4-1; size: -; D: -; J: TRBJ2-1
CDR3: CASSPSPDYHNEQFF; DNA: TGTGCCAGCAGCCCCTCCCCGGACTACCACAATGAGCAGTTCTTC; V: TRBV11-2; size: once; D: -; J: TRBJ2-1
CDR3: CAISGAGGPGETQYF; DNA: TGTGCCATCAGTGGGGCGGGAGGGCCCGGAGAGACCCAGTACTTC; V: TRBV10-3; size: -; D: TRBD2; J: TRBJ2-5
CDR3: CASSPFLRLLTDEQFF; DNA: TGTGCCAGCAGCCCCTTTTTAAGGCTCCTCACCGATGAGCAGTTCTTC; V: TRBV11-2; size: -; D: -; J: TRBJ2-1
CDR3: CASSLSRSETQYF; DNA: TGTGCCAGCAGCTTATCCAGGTCGGAGACCCAGTACTTC; V: TRBV7-9; size: -; D: -; J: TRBJ2-5
CDR3: CASSAGLGRGNQPQHF; DNA: TGTGCCAGCAGTGCGGGACTTGGACGGGGAAATCAGCCCCAGCATTTT; V: TRBV6-1; size: -; D: -; J: TRBJ1-5
CDR3: CASSGGLAGNYEQYF; DNA: TGTGCCAGCAGCGGGGGACTAGCGGGGAACTACGAGCAGTACTTC; V: TRBV5-4; size: -; D: TRBD2; J: TRBJ2-7
CDR3: CASSQGTGVWDSAEQFF; DNA: TGTGCCAGCAGCCAAGGGACAGGGGTTTGGGATTCGGCTGAGCAGTTCTTC; V: TRBV9; size: -; D: TRBD1; J: TRBJ2-1
CDR3: CASGQPNQPQHF; DNA: TGTGCCAGCGGACAGCCCAATCAGCCCCAGCATTTT; V: TRBV19; size: -; D: -; J: TRBJ1-5
CDR3: CASSLTEFNNYGYTF; DNA: TGTGCCAGCAGCTTAACAGAATTTAATAACTATGGCTACACCTTC; V: TRBV5-6; size: few; D: -; J: TRBJ1-2